This is a list of T cell receptor beta chains from one sample in a study of cytomegalovirus exposure and HLA in healthy donors. Some clones are missing from TCRdb's copy, which holds only in-frame ones; the method was immunoSEQ multiplex PCR. Among some 110,000 clones listed, around 89% were seen once. The sample comprised PBMCs. These receptors all come from a man aged 18 to 35 in good health and CMV-seronegative. Each CDR3 is given with its conserved first and last residue. The D gene is left open where the match is weak. Clone size is not always given. Where it is, it says once, few, many or a class for expanded clones.

DNA: TGTGCCAGCAGTATTAAGACAGGGACCTACTCTGGAAACACCATATATTTT; CDR3: CASSIKTGTYSGNTIYF; V: TRBV28; J: TRBJ1-3; length: 17; D: TRBD1; size: .
DNA: TGTGCCTGGAGTGTACTGCCATTCAATCAGCCCCAGCATTTT; CDR3: CAWSVLPFNQPQHF; V: TRBV30; J: TRBJ1-5; length: 14; D: .; size: .
DNA: TGCAGTGCTACCAACCCCGGTACGCAGTATTTT; CDR3: CSATNPGTQYF; V: TRBV20-1; J: TRBJ2-3; length: 11; D: .; size: .
DNA: TGCGCCAGCAGTGGACAGGCCTTTAGCAATCAGCCCCAGCATTTT; CDR3: CASSGQAFSNQPQHF; V: TRBV10-2; J: TRBJ1-5; length: 15; D: .; size: many
DNA: TGTGCCAGCAGCCCGAGGCGACAGAACAATGAGCAGTTCTTC; CDR3: CASSPRRQNNEQFF; V: TRBV7-2; J: TRBJ2-1; length: 14; D: .; size: .
DNA: TGTGCCAGCAGCTTAACGGTACAGGGTTATGGCTACACCTTC; CDR3: CASSLTVQGYGYTF; V: TRBV7-2; J: TRBJ1-2; length: 14; D: .; size: .
DNA: TGCGCCAGCAGCCCGCGACAGATTTGGAACACTGAAGCTTTCTTT; CDR3: CASSPRQIWNTEAFF; V: TRBV5-1; J: TRBJ1-1; length: 15; D: .; size: few
DNA: TGCGCCAGCAGCGAGAGACAGGGGGCCTTTCAAGAGACCCAGTACTTC; CDR3: CASSERQGAFQETQYF; V: TRBV4-1; J: TRBJ2-5; length: 16; D: TRBD1; size: .
DNA: TGTGCCAGCAGGCCGGGACAGGGGGCCCACAATGAGCAGTTCTTC; CDR3: CASRPGQGAHNEQFF; V: TRBV27; J: TRBJ2-1; length: 15; D: TRBD1; size: .
DNA: TGCGCCACGAAGGGACAGGGGGCCGACGAGCAGTACTTC; CDR3: CATKGQGADEQYF; V: TRBV5-1; J: TRBJ2-7; length: 13; D: TRBD1; size: .
DNA: TGTGCCAGCAGTTATATGGCGGTCTCTTGGTACGAGCAGTACTTC; CDR3: CASSYMAVSWYEQYF; V: TRBV6-5; J: TRBJ2-7; length: 15; D: .; size: .
DNA: TGTGCCAGCAGCTCACAGGTTACGTACGAGCAGTACTTC; CDR3: CASSSQVTYEQYF; V: TRBV7-9; J: TRBJ2-7; length: 13; D: .; size: few
DNA: TGTGCCAGCAGGACAACAGGGGGCTCCTACGAGCAGTACTTC; CDR3: CASRTTGGSYEQYF; V: TRBV7-9; J: TRBJ2-7; length: 14; D: TRBD1; size: .
DNA: TGCAGCGTTGATAAGGAGGACGAGCAGTACTTC; CDR3: CSVDKEDEQYF; V: TRBV29-1; J: TRBJ2-7; length: 11; D: .; size: few
DNA: TGTGCCAGCAGTTCTCCCAGGGAGGGGACGTCGTCAAAACTGTTTTTT; CDR3: CASSSPREGTSSKLFF; V: TRBV28; J: TRBJ1-4; length: 16; D: .; size: .
DNA: TGTGCCAGCAGACTACTGGTCAGGGGACCCAATGAGCAGTTCTTC; CDR3: CASRLLVRGPNEQFF; V: TRBV11-2; J: TRBJ2-1; length: 15; D: .; size: .
DNA: TGTGCCAGCTCAAAGGGGGGGGAGCGCAATCAGCCCCAGCATTTT; CDR3: CASSKGGERNQPQHF; V: TRBV18; J: TRBJ1-5; length: 15; D: .; size: .
DNA: TGTGCCAGTAGTGGGACAGGGGAGGACTATGGCTACACCTTC; CDR3: CASSGTGEDYGYTF; V: TRBV19; J: TRBJ1-2; length: 14; D: TRBD1; size: medium-sized
DNA: TGCGCCAGCAGCCACCCTCAGGACTACGAGCAGTACTTC; CDR3: CASSHPQDYEQYF; V: TRBV4-1; J: TRBJ2-7; length: 13; D: .; size: .
DNA: TGTGCCAGCAGTGGTAATAACCAAGAGACCCAGTACTTC; CDR3: CASSGNNQETQYF; V: TRBV2; J: TRBJ2-5; length: 13; D: .; size: .
DNA: TGTGCCAGCAGGAACAGGGGGACCGTTAATCAGCCCCAGCATTTT; CDR3: CASRNRGTVNQPQHF; V: TRBV6-5; J: TRBJ1-5; length: 15; D: TRBD1; size: few
DNA: TGCAGCGTTGAAGTGGGACAGAACACCGGGGAGCTGTTTTTT; CDR3: CSVEVGQNTGELFF; V: TRBV29-1; J: TRBJ2-2; length: 14; D: .; size: .
DNA: TGTGCCAGCAGCTCAGGGTACAATCAGCCCCAGCATTTT; CDR3: CASSSGYNQPQHF; V: TRBV28; J: TRBJ1-5; length: 13; D: .; size: .
DNA: TGCGCCAGCAGCCAAGTCGGCAGCCTAGCGGAGGACAATGAGCAGTTCTTC; CDR3: CASSQVGSLAEDNEQFF; V: TRBV4-1; J: TRBJ2-1; length: 17; D: TRBD2; size: .
DNA: TGTGCCAGTAGTATCGCGGGGATGATTGGCTACACCTTC; CDR3: CASSIAGMIGYTF; V: TRBV19; J: TRBJ1-2; length: 13; D: .; size: .
DNA: TGTGCCAGCAGTGATAGACAGGGGGCGGGAGAGACCCAGTACTTC; CDR3: CASSDRQGAGETQYF; V: TRBV27; J: TRBJ2-5; length: 15; D: TRBD1; size: .
DNA: TGTGCCAGCAGTTACTATGCGGGAGGTAAAGATACGCAGTATTTT; CDR3: CASSYYAGGKDTQYF; V: TRBV6-5; J: TRBJ2-3; length: 15; D: TRBD2; size: .